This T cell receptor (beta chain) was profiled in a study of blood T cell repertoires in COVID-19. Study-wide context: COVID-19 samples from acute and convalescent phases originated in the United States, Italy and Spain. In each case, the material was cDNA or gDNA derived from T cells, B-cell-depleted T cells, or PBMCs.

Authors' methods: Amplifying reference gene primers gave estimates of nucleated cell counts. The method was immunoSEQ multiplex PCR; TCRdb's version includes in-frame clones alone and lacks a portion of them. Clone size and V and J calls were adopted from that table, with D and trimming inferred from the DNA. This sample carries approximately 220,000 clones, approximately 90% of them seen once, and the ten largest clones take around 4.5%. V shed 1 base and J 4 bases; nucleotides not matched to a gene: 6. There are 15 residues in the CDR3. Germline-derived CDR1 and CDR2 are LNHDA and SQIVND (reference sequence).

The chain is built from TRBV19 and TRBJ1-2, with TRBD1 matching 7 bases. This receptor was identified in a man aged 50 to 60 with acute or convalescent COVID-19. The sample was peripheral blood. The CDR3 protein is CASSIADRSVYGYTF. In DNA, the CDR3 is TGTGCCAGTAGTATAGCGGACAGGTCTGTCTATGGCTACACCTTC.